This T cell receptor (beta chain) was recovered during a study of beta chain features in type 1 diabetes. The CDR3 extends over 15 amino acids. The germline gives CDR1 MNHEY, CDR2 SVGAGI. The V end was cut by 4 bases, the J end by 0 bases, with 7 bases between. Concerning this clone: Its antigen is still unknown.

Isolated RNA was reverse transcribed in full, so expressed TCRB transcripts were sequenced. Data came from immunoSEQ multiplex PCR; TCRdb stores just in-frame clones and leaves some out. Among 50,000 to 65,000 clones listed, under 55% were seen once. General study points: All four CD4+ subsets from Type 1 diabetes patients carried moderately but significantly shorter TCRB CDR3s.

Input material: Tregs from blood. This TCR came from a man between 25 and 39 years old with type 1 diabetes. The V gene is TRBV6-5, the J gene TRBJ2-6; no clear D. CDR3 bases: TGTGCCAGCAGTTTGAGCCTCTCTGGGGCCAACGTCCTGACTTTC. It specifies CASSLSLSGANVLTF.